The sequence of this T cell receptor beta chain was determined in a study of T cell changes during pregnancy in multiple sclerosis. Trimming cost V 5 bases and J 5 bases, with 16 bases left between them. The CDR3 runs 15 residues. Germline V gene data show CDR1 as MNHNY and CDR2 as SVGAGI (reference sequence). Repertoires were generated with immunoSEQ multiplex PCR, while TCRdb's copy carries only in-frame clones and drops some. The sample carries 65,000 or so clones, 90% recorded once. This specimen was peripheral blood, taken in the second trimester of pregnancy. The chain joins TRBV6-6 to TRBJ2-1, with D tentatively TRBD2 (5 bases). The clonotype was recovered from a female donor in good health, enrolled as a control in a pregnancy study. CDR3 nucleotides: TGTGCCAGCAGTCCTCCTCGAGCGGAGAACAATGAGCAGTTCTTC. Residues: CASSPPRAENNEQFF.